This is a list of T cell receptor beta chains from one sample in a study of blood T cells in healthy people across ages. Via MiXCR, TCRdb re-called the 5' RACE reads, giving one row per CDR3 protein. The sample has more than 800,000 distinct CDR3 sequences, around 30% seen once; the top ten hold roughly a sixth. The sequenced material came from blood. Receptors originate from an elderly woman in good health. CDR3s leave out the opening cysteine and the closing phenylalanine or tryptophan.

v_gene | CDR3aa
TRBV6-5 | ASSGSRGGLSEYT
TRBV30 | AWSVFRRGVGGYT
TRBV10-2 | ASTGKSGTEAF
TRBV10-3 | AISESGQPYTRYGYT
TRBV10-3 | AISATVQETQY
TRBV4-1 | ASSQDYTLGHEQF
TRBV7-2 | ASSLYPSGGGNTQY
TRBV10-3 | AISPGVSLGPLT
TRBV30 | AWSDGGGAGYEQY
TRBV7-9 | ASSQTGIYEQY
TRBV7-9 | ASSLARGRSSIDYT
TRBV14 | ASSRQGPSYGYT
TRBV6-5 | ASSYRATNEELF
TRBV7-9 | ASSSLGGASTDTQY
TRBV6-1 | ASTLDRRAYEQY
TRBV5-1 | ASSLEASAEYNEQF
TRBV28 | ASSWTGGAKTQY
TRBV9 | ASSQTDRGFGEQY
TRBV2 | ASSQGLAVETQY
TRBV20-1 | SGRSWTVYGYT
TRBV15 | ATRGQGLGNEQF
TRBV7-2 | ASSVGGVFGGYT
TRBV20-1 | SARPRDRNIQY
TRBV7-9 | ASSQQGVEPQH
TRBV30 | ASRTGKGGPQH
TRBV6-6 | ASSPGAQGNTIY
TRBV28 | ASSGEGWLETQY
TRBV6-2/TRBV6-3 | ASSPYTGGYGELF
TRBV20-1 | SASAQGLAGSNEQF
TRBV29-1 | SVRTTTNKQF
TRBV3-1 | ASSQVGRGSTDTQY
TRBV7-2 | ASSFSAGQETQY
TRBV4-2 | ASSQAQATNQPQH
TRBV10-2 | ASRKQGTYNEQF
TRBV6-1 | ASSENSGSGDEQF
TRBV2 | ASSGTGGGYEQY
TRBV20-1 | SARALQGARSPLH
TRBV5-1 | ASSADGLNEQF
TRBV12-3/TRBV12-4 | ASSLQENSPLH
TRBV3-1 | ASSPFLDRQNIYGYT
TRBV7-9 | ASSFAGLAYNEQF
TRBV5-1 | ASSSHPGTLQETQY
TRBV12-3/TRBV12-4 | ASSLGGHGDEQF
TRBV7-6 | ASSSGRDRVRETQY
TRBV30 | AWKPGFEQY
TRBV3-1 | ASSQVGVGYT
TRBV7-2 | ASSLTGWPYNEQF
TRBV18 | ASSPPEGRSTEAF
TRBV19 | ASSIDVRTGSSEAKNIQY
TRBV7-2 | ASSLESGGAYNEQF
TRBV20-1 | SATEWGAMSDEQY
TRBV4-3 | ASSPKWGTTNNEQF
TRBV20-1 | SARPREPQY
TRBV5-1 | ASSLGQDEKLF
TRBV24-1 | ATGGILDGELF
TRBV11-2 | ASSPGTRPGAYEQY
TRBV7-2 | ASSLVGTGPQSTDTQY
TRBV7-9 | ASSLMTGVGYT